These 16 T cell receptor beta chains came from one sample sequenced in a study of cytomegalovirus exposure and HLA in healthy donors. 60 Vbeta and 13 Jbeta primers were used in PCR. Clones were read by immunoSEQ multiplex PCR, and TCRdb kept only the in-frame ones, dropping some. This sample has around 140,000 clones, with 60% to 85% found just once. Source material: PBMCs. The receptor source for this set is a man aged 40-49 years in good health and CMV-seropositive.

The chain couples TRBV5-1 to TRBJ1-1, with no clear D. CDR1 is SGHRS and CDR2 is YFSETQ in the germline V gene. This CDR3 region has 15 residues. Trimming shortened V by 2 bases and J by 2 bases, and 13 bases separated the two germline ends. Written as DNA, the CDR3 is TGCGCCAGCAGCTTTACCGGGGTTCGAAACACTGAAGCTTTCTTT. This gives the protein CASSFTGVRNTEAFF.

The J gene is TRBJ1-2, the V gene TRBV4-1; 9 nucleotides agree with TRBD1. Germline lookup yields CDR1 MGHRA and CDR2 YSYEKL. The length of the CDR3 is 15 residues. J lost 6 bases, V lost 6 bases, and 11 bases had no gene match. Here the CDR3 DNA reads TGCGCCAGCAGTCTCCGGGACAGGGATTTTGATGGCTACACCTTC. Protein: CASSLRDRDFDGYTF.

J is TRBJ1-2 and V is TRBV19; D ambiguous. Trimming took off 3 bases at V and 0 bases at J, with 8 bases between the two ends. The CDR3 is made up of 14 amino acids. CDR1 and CDR2 from the germline V gene are LNHDA and SQIVND (reference sequence). Here the CDR3 DNA reads TGTGCCAGTAGTATGGGAGGACCTAACTATGGCTACACCTTC. Its translation: CASSMGGPNYGYTF.

The chain combines TRBV5-4 with TRBJ2-1; perhaps TRBD2 as D (6 bases). The CDR3 spans 13 residues. Germline assignment: CDR1 SGHNT and CDR2 YYREEE (reference sequence). The germline V and J ends were trimmed by 6 bases and 6 bases, with 13 bases remaining between them. CDR3 coding DNA: TGTGCCAGCACCCAGACTAGAAGCAATGAGCAGTTCTTC. It encodes CASTQTRSNEQFF. The whole variable domain, remainder taken from reference TRBV5-4 and TRBJ2-1, is ETGVTQSPTHLIKTRGQQVTLRCSSQSGHNTVSWYQQALGQGPQFIFQYYREEENGRGNFPPRFSGLQFPNYSSELNVNALELDDSALYLCASTQTRSNEQFFGPGTRLTVL.

V gene TRBV9 combines with J gene TRBJ1-5; tentative D call: TRBD1 (5 bases). CDR1 SGDLS and CDR2 YYNGEE come from the germline V gene. This CDR3 is 15 amino acids long. Trimming removed 0 bases from V and 4 bases from J, with 11 bases in between. The CDR3 here is CASSVGGESNQPQHF. The CDR3 DNA is TGTGCCAGCAGCGTAGGGGGGGAGTCAAATCAGCCCCAGCATTTT.

V and J are TRBV5-1 and TRBJ2-2, with 11 nucleotides matching TRBD2. CDR3 length: 17 amino acids. Germline CDR1 SGHRS, CDR2 YFSETQ. V shed 4 bases, J shed 5 bases, and the junction held 10 bases outside the gene matches. The CDR3 region has the DNA TGCGCCAGCAGCCCCATTCCCCTAGCGGGAGGAACCGGGGAGCTGTTTTTT. This encodes CASSPIPLAGGTGELFF.

This rearrangement joins TRBV5-1 to TRBJ1-1; 9 bases map to TRBD1. The V gene's germline CDR1 is SGHRS and CDR2 YFSETQ. The CDR3 has 13 amino acids. After removal of 0 bases from V and 10 bases from J, the junction contained 4 bases not matched to a gene. CDR3 sequence: CASSLEGQGAAFF. The CDR3 bases are TGCGCCAGCAGCTTGGAGGGACAGGGTGCAGCTTTCTTT.

This chain uses TRBV7-8 with TRBJ1-6, with D possibly TRBD1 on 6 matching bases. This CDR3 is built from 15 residues. Trimming stripped 5 bases from V and 11 bases from J, with 19 bases between. Germline values: CDR1 SGHVS, CDR2 FQNEAQ. CDR3 in DNA: TGTGCCAGCAGCATGGACAGTACCTTAAGTGCACCCCTCCACTTT. This translates into CASSMDSTLSAPLHF.

The chain combines TRBV4-3 with TRBJ2-1, with 7 bases aligning to TRBD2. V trimming: 4 bases; J trimming: 4 bases; junction bases outside the gene matches: 7. The CDR3 length is 15 residues. Looked up from germline, CDR1 is LGHNA and CDR2 is YSLEER. The CDR3 region is CASSRPGGGYNEQFF. In DNA, the CDR3 is TGCGCCAGCAGCCGCCCGGGGGGAGGGTACAATGAGCAGTTCTTC.

This clone was observed a single time. This chain links TRBV7-9 with TRBJ2-7; D may be TRBD1 (5 bases). The V end was cut by 7 bases, the J end by 5 bases, with 12 bases between. Germline V lookup: CDR1 SEHNR, CDR2 FQNEAQ (reference sequence). CDR3 length: 12 amino acids. The CDR3 DNA reads as TGTGCCAGCATGCAGGGATGGGACGAGCAGTACTTC. This encodes CASMQGWDEQYF.

The chain has TRBV7-9 and TRBJ2-5; TRBD2 aligns across 13 bases. Matching the DNA end better, TRBJ2-7 makes the J call doubtful. The germline V gene has CDR1 SEHNR and CDR2 FQNEAQ (reference sequence). CDR3 length equals 14 residues. The CDR3 bases are TGTGCCAGCAGCCGACTAGCGGGAGGACTCGAGCAGTACTTC. Amino acids: CASSRLAGGLEQYF.

The genes are TRBV9 and TRBJ2-5, with D possibly matching TRBD2 (5 bases). With 1 base removed from V and 2 bases from J, the gap between germline ends came to 9 bases. Germline V gene data show CDR1 as SGDLS and CDR2 as YYNGEE. This CDR3 has 14 residues. The CDR3 loop reads CASSVSGTQETQYF. CDR3 nucleotide sequence: TGTGCCAGCAGCGTAAGCGGAACACAAGAGACCCAGTACTTC.

The chain combines TRBV10-3 with TRBJ1-6; a possible D gene is TRBD1 (5 bases). Germline V lookup: CDR1 ENHRY, CDR2 SYGVKD. The CDR3 length is 16 residues. Deletions cut 8 bases from V and 10 bases from J, with 24 bases between. CDR3 region: CAISTGRNVKASPLHF. The DNA of the CDR3 is TGTGCCATCTCAACAGGACGAAATGTGAAAGCGTCACCCCTCCACTTT.

This sequence joins TRBV12-5 and TRBJ2-7, with D tentatively TRBD1 (6 bases). This CDR3 is 12 amino acids long. Germline V CDR1 and CDR2: LGHNT, FRNRAP. Trimming shortened V by 6 bases and J by 3 bases, and 9 bases separated the two germline ends. The CDR3 DNA reads TGTGCTAGTGGCACGGACAGCTACGAGCAGTACTTC. Amino acids: CASGTDSYEQYF.

In this sample, this clone turned up a few times. The chain uses TRBV27 and TRBJ2-5, with 11 positions matching TRBD2. The CDR3 totals 15 residues. Germline CDR1 MNHEY, CDR2 SMNVEV (reference sequence). With V trimmed by 6 bases and J by 5 bases, 8 bases remained unmatched. The CDR3 nucleotides read TGTGCCAGCAGGAGACTAGCGGGAAACTCCGAGACCCAGTACTTC. Amino acid sequence: CASRRLAGNSETQYF.

The chain has TRBV7-2 and TRBJ2-7; the D is unclear. The germline gives CDR1 SGHTA, CDR2 FQGNSA. The CDR3 has 16 amino acids. Trimming removed 3 bases from V and 5 bases from J, with 20 bases in between. CDR3 region: CASSFYGEPPGHEQYF. CDR3 coding DNA: TGTGCCAGCAGCTTTTACGGCGAGCCCCCTGGGCACGAGCAGTACTTC. The whole variable domain, remainder taken from reference TRBV7-2 and TRBJ2-7, is GAGVSQSPSNKVTEKGKDVELRCDPISGHTALYWYRQSLGQGLEFLIYFQGNSAPDKSGLPSDRFSAERTGGSVSTLTIQRTQQEDSAVYLCASSFYGEPPGHEQYFGPGTRLTVT.